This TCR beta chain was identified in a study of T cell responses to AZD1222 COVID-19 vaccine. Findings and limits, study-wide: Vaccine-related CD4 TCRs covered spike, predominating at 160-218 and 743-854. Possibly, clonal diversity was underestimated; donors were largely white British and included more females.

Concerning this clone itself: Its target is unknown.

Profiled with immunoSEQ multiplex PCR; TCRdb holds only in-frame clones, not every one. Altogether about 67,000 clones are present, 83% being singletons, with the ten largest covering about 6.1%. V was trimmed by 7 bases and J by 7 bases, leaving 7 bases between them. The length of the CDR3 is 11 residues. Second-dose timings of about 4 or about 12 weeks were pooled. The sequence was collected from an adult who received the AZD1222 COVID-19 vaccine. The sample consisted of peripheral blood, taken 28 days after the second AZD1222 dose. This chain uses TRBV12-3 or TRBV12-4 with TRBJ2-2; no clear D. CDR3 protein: CASNLVGELFF. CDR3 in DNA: TGTGCCAGCAACCTGGTCGGGGAGCTGTTTTTT.